Presented here are 32 T cell receptor beta chains from one specimen sequenced in a study of T cells after yellow fever vaccination. From the 5' RACE reads, TCRdb called clonotypes with MiXCR, one entry per CDR3 protein. The sample consists of a few hundred thousand distinct CDR3 sequences, approximately 10% of them appearing once. The sample in question was CD4+ T cells sorted from PBMCs, obtained 5 days after the yellow fever booster vaccination. These receptors were taken from a man aged 18 to 30 who received the YFV17D yellow fever vaccine.

There are a few counts of this clonotype. The chain employs TRBV4-1 and TRBJ1-2, with a tentative D call TRBD1 (5 bases). The V gene's germline CDR1 is MGHRA and CDR2 YSYEKL. CDR3 length: 13 residues. The V gene lost 1 base and the J gene lost 8 bases, with 11 bases spanning the gap. CDR3 sequence: CASSQAGPQGYTF. The CDR3 bases are TGCGCCAGCAGCCAAGCAGGGCCCCAGGGCTACACCTTC.

This clonotype was seen many times. This chain uses TRBV6-6 with TRBJ2-1, with D unresolved. Deletions cut 5 bases from V and 0 bases from J, with 11 bases between. Germline assignment: CDR1 MNHNY and CDR2 SVGAGI (reference sequence). CDR3 length equals 15 residues. CDR3 DNA: TGTGCCAGCAGTACTCAGCAAATCTCCTACAATGAGCAGTTCTTC. Translating gives CASSTQQISYNEQFF.

This clonotype was observed a few times. V is TRBV29-1 and J is TRBJ2-2, with D perhaps TRBD1 or TRBD2 (5 bases each). V was clipped by 6 bases and J by 0 bases, with 8 bases between them. The CDR3 totals 13 residues. Germline CDR1 SQVTM, CDR2 ANQGSEA. This CDR3 reads CSVGTANTGELFF. The DNA of the CDR3 is TGCAGCGTAGGGACGGCGAACACCGGGGAGCTGTTTTTT.

V and J are TRBV7-3 and TRBJ1-2; tentative D call: TRBD1 (6 bases). Germline CDR1 and CDR2: SGHTA and FQGTGA. The V end lost 2 bases, the J end lost 4 bases, and 8 bases lay between the germline ends. The CDR3 consists of 13 residues. The CDR3 coding sequence is TGTGCCAGCAGCTTAGGGGGGCGCTATGGCTACACCTTC. Residues: CASSLGGRYGYTF.

This chain joins TRBV7-2 and TRBJ1-6; possibly TRBD1 for D (5 bases). Germline assignment: CDR1 SGHTA and CDR2 FQGNSA. CDR3 length: 15 residues. Trimming pared 5 bases from V and 8 bases from J, leaving 16 bases between. The CDR3 loop is CASSTTGTGDSPLHF. The CDR3 region has the DNA TGTGCCAGCAGCACGACCGGGACCGGGGATTCACCCCTCCACTTT.

This clonotype was recorded a few times. The V call is TRBV11-2, the J call TRBJ1-2; 8 bases are shared with TRBD1. CDR1 and CDR2 from the germline V gene are SGHAT and FQNNGV. Germline trimming cut 3 bases from V and 7 bases from J; bases unmatched to any gene: 7. The CDR3 spans 14 residues. CDR3 sequence (DNA): TGTGCCAGCAGCTTCCCGGACAGGGAATCTGGCTACACCTTC. Translation: CASSFPDRESGYTF.

This clonotype came up a few times. The chain employs TRBV14 and TRBJ2-7, with unresolved D. The V end lost 3 bases, the J end lost 6 bases, and 18 bases lay between the germline ends. The CDR3 has 15 amino acids. Looked up from germline, CDR1 is SGHDN and CDR2 is FVKESK. The CDR3 DNA follows: TGTGCCAGCAGCCATGATCCAGGATGGAGTTCCGAGCAGTACTTC. This encodes CASSHDPGWSSEQYF.

There are a few counts of this clonotype. The chain uses TRBV5-6 and TRBJ1-5; 9 nucleotides agree with TRBD1. CDR1 and CDR2 from the germline V gene are SGHDT and YYEEEE. The CDR3 sequence is 16 residues long. Trimming cost V 1 base and J 3 bases; bases outside gene matches: 5. The CDR3 reads CASSLLSQGANQPQHF. As DNA, the CDR3 is TGTGCCAGCAGCTTGCTATCACAGGGGGCCAATCAGCCCCAGCATTTT.

This clonotype has more than one count but fewer than ten. The chain recombines TRBV20-1 with TRBJ2-1; D ambiguous. This CDR3 contains 14 residues. The germline CDR1 and CDR2 sequences are DFQATT and SNEGSKA (reference sequence). V lost 1 base to trimming and J lost 9 bases, with 16 bases between them. The CDR3 nucleotides are TGCAGTGCTAGAGCCCCGTGGGTGAACTCTGAGCAGTTCTTC. Translation gives CSARAPWVNSEQFF.

The rearrangement uses TRBV6-5 and TRBJ2-7; D remains ambiguous. This CDR3 comprises 12 residues. Germline CDR1 and CDR2: MNHEY and SVGAGI. V lost 11 bases to trimming and J lost 2 bases, with 13 bases between them. The CDR3 sequence: CARTRRPYEQYF. CDR3 bases: TGTGCCCGCACGAGACGCCCCTACGAGCAGTACTTC.

There are a few counts of this clonotype. The chain joins TRBV29-1 to TRBJ1-2, with D perhaps TRBD1 (5 bases). V was shortened by 4 bases and J by 10 bases, with 13 bases between the two germline ends. This CDR3 is 11 amino acids long. The germline V gene encodes CDR1 SQVTM and CDR2 ANQGSEA. CDR3 in DNA: TGCAGCGTTGGCAAGCAGACAGTCTACACCTTC. This translates into CSVGKQTVYTF.

This clonotype was counted a few times. This rearrangement joins TRBV25-1 to TRBJ2-5; TRBD2 matches at 9 bases. Trimming took 6 bases from V and 5 from J; bases not matched to a gene: 4. The CDR3 is 13 amino acids. The germline V gene has CDR1 MGHDK and CDR2 SYGVNS. The CDR3 DNA reads TGTGCCAGCAGGCGGGGGGGCGGCGAGACCCAGTACTTC. This translates into CASRRGGGETQYF.

The V gene is TRBV7-2, the J gene TRBJ1-1, with D unclear. CDR3 length: 14 amino acids. Trimming shortened V by 5 bases and J by 2 bases, and 12 bases separated the two germline ends. Per the germline V gene, CDR1 is SGHTA and CDR2 is FQGNSA. CDR3 amino acids: CASSRITENTEAFF. DNA for the CDR3: TGTGCCAGCAGCCGAATTACAGAAAACACTGAAGCTTTCTTT.

V gene TRBV11-1 combines with J gene TRBJ1-1; possibly TRBD1 for D (6 bases). The V gene's germline CDR1 is SGHAT and CDR2 FQDESV (reference sequence). The V end lost 4 bases, the J end lost 5 bases, and 11 bases lay between the germline ends. This CDR3 is built from 13 residues. CDR3 coding DNA: TGTGCCAGCAGCTCCCCGGACAGAACTGAAGCTTTCTTT. It is translated as CASSSPDRTEAFF.

This clonotype came up a few times. V is TRBV5-1 and J is TRBJ2-3; D gene uncertain. The CDR3 covers 14 residues. Looked up from germline, CDR1 is SGHRS and CDR2 is YFSETQ. Trimming pared 5 bases from V and 5 bases from J, leaving 15 bases between. The CDR3 region has the DNA TGCGCCAGCAGGGTTGGGTGGAGCGAAGATACGCAGTATTTT. It translates to CASRVGWSEDTQYF.

This clonotype came up a few times. The chain links TRBV3-1 to TRBJ2-5; TRBD2 agrees at 9 bases. Germline V gene lookup returns CDR1 LGHDT and CDR2 YNNKEL (reference sequence). The CDR3 covers 15 residues. The junction had 6 bases not matched to a gene; V was cut back by 6 bases and J by 1 base. The CDR3 loop is CASREVLAGQETQYF. The DNA of the CDR3 is TGTGCCAGCAGAGAGGTACTAGCGGGCCAAGAGACCCAGTACTTC.

The V call is TRBV18, the J call TRBJ2-5, with a tentative D call TRBD2 (5 bases). The CDR3 loop spans 13 amino acids. The germline V gene has CDR1 KGHSH and CDR2 LQKENI. Trimming removed 2 bases from V and 5 bases from J, with 9 bases in between. CDR3 in amino acids: CASSPASRETQYF. Here the CDR3 DNA reads TGTGCCAGCTCACCAGCTAGCAGGGAGACCCAGTACTTC.

The chain uses TRBV5-6 and TRBJ2-3; the D gene is possibly TRBD1 (6 bases). V was clipped by 1 base and J by 1 base, with 10 bases between them. This CDR3 is 15 amino acids long. The germline V gene has CDR1 SGHDT and CDR2 YYEEEE. The CDR3 here is CASSLQGWGTDTQYF. Here the CDR3 DNA reads TGTGCCAGCAGCTTGCAGGGGTGGGGCACAGATACGCAGTATTTT.

The V and J genes are TRBV2 and TRBJ1-4, with a weak D call TRBD1 (6 bases). CDR3 length equals 13 residues. The V gene lost 10 bases and the J gene lost 7 bases, with 16 bases spanning the gap. The germline gives CDR1 SNHLY, CDR2 FYNNEI. The CDR3 nucleotides read TGTGCCACCTCCCGGGACATGGGTGAAAAACTGTTTTTT. Protein: CATSRDMGEKLFF.

The gene calls are TRBV5-1 and TRBJ2-3; possibly TRBD1 for D (7 bases). Germline V gives CDR1 SGHRS, CDR2 YFSETQ. Trimming shortened V by 0 bases and J by 6 bases, and 14 bases separated the two germline ends. The CDR3 runs 15 residues. The CDR3 sequence is CASSLVEGAGDTQYF. The CDR3 coding sequence is TGCGCCAGCAGCTTGGTGGAGGGGGCTGGGGATACGCAGTATTTT. Full variable domain (remainder filled in from reference TRBV5-1 and TRBJ2-3): KAGVTQTPRYLIKTRGQQVTLSCSPISGHRSVSWYQQTPGQGLQFLFEYFSETQRNKGNFPGRFSGRQFSNSRSEMNVSTLELGDSALYLCASSLVEGAGDTQYFGPGTRLTVL.

This clonotype occurred a few times. This chain links TRBV5-1 with TRBJ2-1; 7 positions agree with TRBD1. This CDR3 comprises 14 residues. J lost 10 bases, V lost 6 bases, and 13 bases had no gene match. Looked up from germline, CDR1 is SGHRS and CDR2 is YFSETQ. CDR3 residues: CASTLGQGVLEQFF. The CDR3 DNA is TGCGCCAGCACCCTCGGGCAGGGGGTATTAGAGCAGTTCTTC.

This clonotype was seen a few times. The rearrangement uses TRBV10-3 and TRBJ1-3, with 7 positions matching TRBD1. Germline CDR1 and CDR2: ENHRY and SYGVKD. V lost 10 bases, J lost 4 bases, and 7 bases stayed unmatched. This CDR3 region has 13 residues. CDR3 sequence reads: CATRQGDGNTIYF. The CDR3 DNA follows: TGTGCCACCAGACAGGGAGACGGAAACACCATATATTTT.

This clonotype has just a few counts. The chain uses TRBV6-6 and TRBJ1-6, with D tentatively TRBD1 (5 bases). Germline CDR1 MNHNY, CDR2 SVGAGI (reference sequence). The CDR3 consists of 13 residues. V lost 6 bases to trimming and J lost 10 bases, with 13 bases between them. The CDR3 nucleotides are TGTGCCAGCAGAAGGACAATCTACTCACCCCTCCACTTT. Translation: CASRRTIYSPLHF.

This clonotype was observed many times. The chain uses TRBV27 and TRBJ1-1; 7 nucleotides agree with TRBD1. V lost 3 bases to trimming and J lost 6 bases; unmatched junction nucleotides: 7. Germline values: CDR1 MNHEY, CDR2 SMNVEV (reference sequence). CDR3 size: 14 residues. This CDR3 is CASSFYRGRAEAFF. The CDR3 bases are TGTGCCAGCAGTTTTTACAGGGGAAGGGCTGAAGCTTTCTTT.

This clonotype has at least ten counts. This chain joins TRBV10-3 and TRBJ2-3; 13 bases match TRBD2. This CDR3 is 15 amino acids long. The junction had 4 bases not matched to a gene; V was cut back by 5 bases and J by 5 bases. The germline V gene encodes CDR1 ENHRY and CDR2 SYGVKD. CDR3 nucleotide sequence: TGTGCCATCAGTTCCGGACTAGCGGGGGAAGATACGCAGTATTTT. This translates into CAISSGLAGEDTQYF.

This rearrangement joins TRBV5-1 to TRBJ2-2; D is perhaps TRBD1 (5 bases). The CDR3 runs to 17 residues. Germline V lookup: CDR1 SGHRS, CDR2 YFSETQ. V was pared by 6 bases and J by 0 bases, with 18 bases between. CDR3: CASIKGEVRTNTGELFF. As DNA, the CDR3 is TGCGCCAGCATAAAAGGGGAAGTCCGAACGAACACCGGGGAGCTGTTTTTT.

The chain carries TRBV20-1 and TRBJ1-4, with a tentative D call TRBD1 (6 bases). Germline V lookup: CDR1 DFQATT, CDR2 SNEGSKA (reference sequence). Trimming took off 4 bases at V and 8 bases at J, with 14 bases between the two ends. The CDR3 extends over 13 amino acids. CDR3 nucleotides: TGCAGTGCTATGCAAGGGGGTTTGGAAAAACTGTTTTTT. It is translated as CSAMQGGLEKLFF.

The J gene is TRBJ2-7, the V gene TRBV7-2; D assignment may be TRBD1 or TRBD2 (5 bases each). This CDR3 is built from 15 residues. V lost 1 base, J lost 2 bases, and 12 bases lay in between. Germline V lookup: CDR1 SGHTA, CDR2 FQGNSA. The chain's CDR3 is CASSLGRDGTYEQYF. Written as DNA, the CDR3 is TGTGCCAGCAGCTTAGGCCGGGACGGCACCTACGAGCAGTACTTC.

This clonotype has a handful of counts. This sequence joins TRBV9 and TRBJ1-6; TRBD1 matches 10 bases. Germline-derived CDR1 and CDR2 are SGDLS and YYNGEE. The V and J ends lost 4 bases and 10 bases, in that order; junction bases with no gene match: 2. The CDR3 sequence is 13 residues long. CDR3 sequence: CASSRTGGSPLHF. For the CDR3, the DNA is TGTGCCAGCAGCAGGACAGGGGGATCACCCCTCCACTTT.

This clonotype was seen a handful of times. This chain connects TRBV18 to TRBJ1-1; D ambiguous. V was cut by 2 bases and J by 1 base, with 5 bases left in between. Looked up from germline, CDR1 is KGHSH and CDR2 is LQKENI. The length of the CDR3 is 13 residues. The CDR3 DNA reads as TGTGCCAGCTCACCATCTCAGAACACTGAAGCTTTCTTT. Protein product: CASSPSQNTEAFF.

The chain recombines TRBV12-3 or TRBV12-4 with TRBJ2-4, with D possibly matching TRBD1 (6 bases). The CDR3 consists of 14 residues. V lost 7 bases to trimming and J lost 9 bases, with 19 bases between them. The CDR3 region is CASTPAGVGIIQYF. The CDR3 region has the DNA TGTGCCAGCACCCCGGCAGGGGTTGGGATCATTCAGTACTTC.

This clonotype came up a few times. The rearrangement uses TRBV20-1 and TRBJ2-7; D is ambiguous. Trimming took off 3 bases at V and 5 bases at J, with 8 bases between the two ends. CDR1 DFQATT and CDR2 SNEGSKA come from the germline V gene (reference sequence). The length of the CDR3 is 11 residues. CDR3 coding DNA: TGCAGTGCTAGCCAGGTGAACGAGCAGTACGTC. This gives the protein CSASQVNEQYV.